The rows below give T cell receptor beta chains drawn from one sample of a study of T-cell reconstitution after alpha-beta-depleted transplantation in children. TCRdb called the PCR reads again in MiXCR, with one record for every CDR3 protein. This sample has around 240,000 distinct CDR3 sequences, with roughly 7.7% found just once. Source: PBMCs, mostly from graft donor cells, taken 180 days after TCRalphabeta/CD19-depleted stem cell transplant. These receptor sequences come from a male patient aged 5 to 17 who had a stem cell transplant for acute lymphoblastic leukemia, so the T cells may come from the graft donor. Each CDR3 is given with its conserved first and last residue. A D gene is named only where the DNA matches it firmly. Clone size is shown for a subset of rows, as once, few, many or a class of expanded clone.

J gene: TRBJ2-4
V gene: TRBV4-1
clone size: many
D gene: -
CDR3 DNA: TGCGCCAGCAGCCACCTCCCGCGGAGGGGTTCGGCCAAAAACATTCAGTACTTC
CDR3 protein: CASSHLPRRGSAKNIQYF

J gene: TRBJ1-2
V gene: TRBV7-3
clone size: many
D gene: TRBD1
CDR3 DNA: TGTGCCAGCAGCTTAACCCCTGGGACAGCAGGCTACACCTTC
CDR3 protein: CASSLTPGTAGYTF

J gene: TRBJ2-2
V gene: TRBV7-2
clone size: many
D gene: -
CDR3 DNA: TGTGCCAGCAGCTTAGAAACAGGGACCACCGGGGAGCTGTTTTTT
CDR3 protein: CASSLETGTTGELFF

J gene: TRBJ2-7
V gene: TRBV10-3
clone size: many
D gene: TRBD2
CDR3 DNA: TGTGCCACGAGCGGGAGAGAATACGAGCAGTACTTC
CDR3 protein: CATSGREYEQYF

J gene: TRBJ1-3
V gene: TRBV5-1
clone size: many
D gene: -
CDR3 DNA: TGCGCCAGCAGCTTGGGTGGCACCATATATTTT
CDR3 protein: CASSLGGTIYF

J gene: TRBJ2-7
V gene: TRBV13
clone size: many
D gene: -
CDR3 DNA: TGTGCCAGCAGCTTAAACCCATCTTCCTACGAGCAGTACTTC
CDR3 protein: CASSLNPSSYEQYF

J gene: TRBJ2-7
V gene: TRBV18
clone size: -
D gene: -
CDR3 DNA: TGTGCCAGCTCACCTCAACAGTCCTACGAGCAGTACTTC
CDR3 protein: CASSPQQSYEQYF

J gene: TRBJ2-3
V gene: TRBV7-2
clone size: few
D gene: -
CDR3 DNA: TGTGCCAGCAGCTTGGTAGGGGGGGGGGCAGATACGCAGTATTTT
CDR3 protein: CASSLVGGGADTQYF

J gene: TRBJ1-1
V gene: TRBV19
clone size: many
D gene: -
CDR3 DNA: TGTGCCAGTAGTATTTGGGGGAACACTGAAGCTTTCTTT
CDR3 protein: CASSIWGNTEAFF

J gene: TRBJ1-4
V gene: TRBV10-2
clone size: many
D gene: -
CDR3 DNA: TGCGCCAGCGGAAGGGGCAGCTCGAATGAAAAACTGTTTTTT
CDR3 protein: CASGRGSSNEKLFF

J gene: TRBJ2-7
V gene: TRBV21-1
clone size: many
D gene: -
CDR3 DNA: TGTGCCAGCACGTTGCAGAAGGGTAGCTACGAGCAGTACTTC
CDR3 protein: CASTLQKGSYEQYF

J gene: TRBJ1-5
V gene: TRBV3-1
clone size: many
D gene: -
CDR3 DNA: TGTGCCAGCAGCCAAGATACTCAGCCCCAGCATTTT
CDR3 protein: CASSQDTQPQHF

J gene: TRBJ2-7
V gene: TRBV7-3
clone size: many
D gene: TRBD2
CDR3 DNA: TGTGCCAGCAGCCAAGCTGGGGGGGCCTACGAGCAGTACTTC
CDR3 protein: CASSQAGGAYEQYF

J gene: TRBJ2-2
V gene: TRBV20-1
clone size: many
D gene: TRBD2
CDR3 DNA: TGCAGTGCTAGCGGCGGGGGAGGAGGGGCCGGGGAGCTGTTTTTT
CDR3 protein: CSASGGGGGAGELFF

J gene: TRBJ1-6
V gene: TRBV11-3
clone size: -
D gene: -
CDR3 DNA: TGTGCCAGCAGCTCTGGAGCACCCCTCCACTTT
CDR3 protein: CASSSGAPLHF

J gene: TRBJ2-7
V gene: TRBV7-4
clone size: many
D gene: TRBD2
CDR3 DNA: TGTGCCAGCAGCTTAGCCTTCCGGGGGGCCTACGAGCAGTACTTC
CDR3 protein: CASSLAFRGAYEQYF

J gene: TRBJ2-1
V gene: TRBV2
clone size: many
D gene: -
CDR3 DNA: TGTGCCAGCAGTTGGGACCTTCTCGAATATAACAATGAGCAGTTCTTC
CDR3 protein: CASSWDLLEYNNEQFF

J gene: TRBJ2-7
V gene: TRBV20-1
clone size: many
D gene: TRBD1
CDR3 DNA: TGCAGTGCTAGAGATTCACGAGGGGGCGCGAAAAGCTACGAGCAGTACTTC
CDR3 protein: CSARDSRGGAKSYEQYF

J gene: TRBJ1-1
V gene: TRBV6-1
clone size: many
D gene: -
CDR3 DNA: TGTGCCAGCAGCCCTCATCCAGGCACTGAAGCTTTCTTT
CDR3 protein: CASSPHPGTEAFF

J gene: TRBJ1-2
V gene: TRBV3-1
clone size: many
D gene: TRBD1
CDR3 DNA: TGTGCCAGCAGCCCGGGACAGCGCGACTATGGCTACACCTTC
CDR3 protein: CASSPGQRDYGYTF

J gene: TRBJ2-5
V gene: TRBV4-2
clone size: many
D gene: -
CDR3 DNA: TGTGCCAGCAGCCAAGATTGGGACCATTACCAAGAGACCCAGTACTTC
CDR3 protein: CASSQDWDHYQETQYF

J gene: TRBJ2-5
V gene: TRBV29-1
clone size: many
D gene: TRBD1
CDR3 DNA: TGCAGCGCCCTGGGACAGGGGGCCGCGGAGACCCAGTACTTC
CDR3 protein: CSALGQGAAETQYF

J gene: TRBJ2-7
V gene: TRBV20-1
clone size: many
D gene: TRBD1
CDR3 DNA: TGCAGTGCCCCCAGGACAGGGTCCTACGAGCAGTACTTC
CDR3 protein: CSAPRTGSYEQYF

J gene: TRBJ2-6
V gene: TRBV20-1
clone size: many
D gene: TRBD1
CDR3 DNA: TGCAGTGCTAATAGACAGGGAAGTTCGGGGGCCAACGTCCTGACTTTC
CDR3 protein: CSANRQGSSGANVLTF

J gene: TRBJ2-2
V gene: TRBV10-2
clone size: -
D gene: -
CDR3 DNA: TGCGCCAGCGCGGGACTCATGAACGCCGGGGAGCTGTTTTTT
CDR3 protein: CASAGLMNAGELFF

J gene: TRBJ2-6
V gene: TRBV20-1
clone size: many
D gene: -
CDR3 DNA: TGCAGTGCCCGGACTTTTAGCTCTGGGGCCAACGTCCTGACTTTC
CDR3 protein: CSARTFSSGANVLTF

J gene: TRBJ2-1
V gene: TRBV23-1
clone size: -
D gene: -
CDR3 DNA: TGCGCCAGCAGTCAAAATCGGGAGAAAGGGTCCAATGAGCAGTTCTTC
CDR3 protein: CASSQNREKGSNEQFF

J gene: TRBJ2-7
V gene: TRBV28
clone size: -
D gene: TRBD1
CDR3 DNA: TGTGCCAGCAGGCTGGACAGGAGCCCTTTTGGGAACGAGCAGTACTTC
CDR3 protein: CASRLDRSPFGNEQYF

J gene: TRBJ1-3
V gene: TRBV6-6
clone size: many
D gene: -
CDR3 DNA: TGTGCCAGCGGGGCTGGAAACACCATATATTTT
CDR3 protein: CASGAGNTIYF

J gene: TRBJ2-2
V gene: TRBV12-3/TRBV12-4
clone size: -
D gene: TRBD1
CDR3 DNA: TGTGCCAGCACCACCGGGACAGGGGTCACCGGGGAGCTGTTTTTT
CDR3 protein: CASTTGTGVTGELFF

J gene: TRBJ1-6
V gene: TRBV10-3
clone size: many
D gene: -
CDR3 DNA: TGTGCCATCAGTGAGTCGGGGGTGGGGTCACCCCTCCACTTT
CDR3 protein: CAISESGVGSPLHF

J gene: TRBJ1-1
V gene: TRBV29-1
clone size: many
D gene: -
CDR3 DNA: TGCAGCGTTGAGAACTTGAACACTGAAGCTTTCTTT
CDR3 protein: CSVENLNTEAFF